This TCR beta chain was identified during a study of response to subunit inactivated influenza vaccine. The study, taken as a whole, reports: The authors put forward the suggestion that each seasonal influenza vaccination may bring in only a limited number of new T cells.

This clonotype was seen more than once but under ten times. No antigen is known for it. J gave up 3 bases and V 3 bases, and 2 bases lay outside the gene matches. The CDR3 has 15 residues. TCRdb itself ran the RT-PCR reads through MiXCR, one entry per CDR3 protein. The sample consists of under 550,000 distinct CDR3 sequences, around 7.9% of them appearing once. Sequences were derived from PBMCs from blood, sampled roughly 24 months after vaccination. The clonotype originates from a man between 50 and 69 years old who received an inactivated influenza vaccine. The V call is TRBV12-3 or TRBV12-4, the J call TRBJ2-2, with 9 bases matching TRBD1. The CDR3 loop reads CASSFRTGDTGELFF. DNA for the CDR3: TGTGCCAGCAGTTTCAGGACAGGGGACACCGGGGAGCTGTTTTTT.